A selection of T cell receptor beta chains follows, all from one sample in a study of T cell responses to AZD1222 COVID-19 vaccine. The data were produced by immunoSEQ multiplex PCR, yet TCRdb's version contains in-frame clones alone and is incomplete. The sample includes 150,000 to 190,000 clones, 90% of them seen just once. Sample: peripheral blood, taken 28 days after the second AZD1222 dose. These receptors originate from an adult who received the AZD1222 COVID-19 vaccine. CDR3s include the opening cysteine and the closing phenylalanine or tryptophan. Each record gives: J gene, clone size, V gene, D gene, CDR3 protein, CDR3 DNA. The D gene is left open where the match is weak. Some rows have no size entry. The others give once, few or many, or a class for an expanded clone.

TRBJ2-4	.	TRBV2	.	CASVRVEGNIQYF	TGTGCCAGCGTAAGAGTTGAGGGAAACATTCAGTACTTC
TRBJ1-4	.	TRBV4-1	.	CASSQGEIRGNEKLFF	TGCGCCAGCAGCCAAGGGGAGATCCGGGGAAATGAAAAACTGTTTTTT
TRBJ2-7	.	TRBV7-2	.	CASSLPGPSPYEQYF	TGTGCCAGCAGCTTACCGGGACCGTCACCTTACGAGCAGTACTTC
TRBJ1-2	once	TRBV14	.	CASSQRIDYGYTF	TGTGCCAGCAGCCAAAGGATAGACTATGGCTACACCTTC
TRBJ2-7	.	TRBV11-2	TRBD1	CASRTIGQGYEQYF	TGTGCCAGCAGGACCATCGGACAGGGCTACGAGCAGTACTTC
TRBJ1-2	.	TRBV30	.	CAWSVRGGYTF	TGTGCCTGGAGTGTAAGGGGTGGCTACACCTTC
TRBJ1-2	.	TRBV28	.	CASSTGLANYGYTF	TGTGCCAGCAGTACAGGGTTAGCTAACTATGGCTACACCTTC
TRBJ1-2	.	TRBV5-6	.	CASSLGLNYGYTF	TGTGCCAGCAGCTTGGGGCTTAACTATGGCTACACCTTC
TRBJ2-7	few	TRBV2	.	CASSNYEQYF	TGTGCCAGCAGCAACTACGAGCAGTACTTC
TRBJ2-3	.	TRBV25-1	.	CASSEYASTDTQYF	TGTGCCAGCAGTGAATACGCGAGCACAGATACGCAGTATTTT
TRBJ2-7	.	TRBV25-1	.	CASSEPEAFYEQYF	TGTGCCAGCAGTGAACCCGAAGCCTTCTACGAGCAGTACTTC
TRBJ1-1	.	TRBV7-9	.	CASSPVLPARMNTEAFF	TGTGCCAGCAGCCCTGTCCTCCCCGCGCGGATGAACACTGAAGCTTTCTTT
TRBJ1-3	.	TRBV12-3/TRBV12-4	.	CASSSGNTIYF	TGTGCCAGCTCGTCTGGAAACACCATATATTTT
TRBJ2-1	.	TRBV7-6	TRBD2	CASSPAGRGIHNEQFF	TGTGCCAGCAGCCCGGCAGGGCGGGGGATCCACAATGAGCAGTTCTTC
TRBJ2-3	.	TRBV6-1	TRBD2	CASSVGAGRGTDTQYF	TGTGCCAGCAGTGTCGGAGCGGGAAGGGGCACAGATACGCAGTATTTT
TRBJ1-5	once	TRBV6-4	.	CASSRQANQPQHF	TGTGCCAGCAGCAGACAGGCTAATCAGCCCCAGCATTTT
TRBJ2-5	.	TRBV3-1/TRBV3-2	.	CASSQVRETQYF	TGTGCCAGCAGCCAAGTTCGGGAGACCCAGTACTTC
TRBJ2-7	.	TRBV3-1/TRBV3-2	.	CASSQALAGRYEQYF	TGTGCCAGCAGCCAAGCGCTCGCAGGGAGGTACGAGCAGTACTTC
TRBJ2-3	.	TRBV2	TRBD1	CASSNRGDTQYF	TGTGCCAGCAGTAACAGGGGGGATACGCAGTATTTT
TRBJ1-2	.	TRBV2	.	CAIPRGAGGYTF	TGTGCCATCCCCCGGGGGGCGGGTGGCTACACCTTC
TRBJ2-1	.	TRBV14	.	CASSQGFGGSGNRNEQFF	TGTGCCAGCAGCCAAGGATTTGGGGGGTCAGGGAACCGCAATGAGCAGTTCTTC
TRBJ1-4	.	TRBV5-4	.	CASSLDRGEKLFF	TGTGCCAGCAGCTTGGACAGAGGAGAAAAACTGTTTTTT
TRBJ1-2	.	TRBV27	.	CASSPDSNLYGYTF	TGTGCCAGCAGTCCTGACAGCAACCTCTATGGCTACACCTTC
TRBJ2-3	.	TRBV6-1	TRBD1	CASSEQGAWDTQYF	TGTGCCAGCAGTGAACAGGGGGCTTGGGATACGCAGTATTTT
TRBJ2-3	.	TRBV5-6	.	CASSLYVYTDTQYF	TGTGCCAGCAGCCTCTACGTGTACACAGATACGCAGTATTTT
TRBJ1-3	.	TRBV5-1	.	CASSLSQGGGNTIYF	TGCGCCAGCAGCTTGTCTCAGGGTGGCGGAAACACCATATATTTT
TRBJ1-5	.	TRBV5-5	TRBD1	CASSLQTGGDQPQHF	TGTGCCAGCAGCCTCCAGACAGGGGGGGATCAGCCCCAGCATTTT
TRBJ2-1	.	TRBV5-1	.	CASSLLGGTSYNEQFF	TGCGCCAGCAGCTTGTTGGGCGGGACCTCCTACAATGAGCAGTTCTTC
TRBJ1-1	.	TRBV7-9	.	CASSPRRTEAFF	TGTGCCAGCAGCCCTAGGCGAACTGAAGCTTTCTTT
TRBJ1-2	once	TRBV6-6	.	CASSYSRGRYGYTF	TGTGCCAGCAGTTACTCGAGAGGTAGATATGGCTACACCTTC
TRBJ2-1	.	TRBV5-1	.	CASSPDSPSYNEQFF	TGCGCCAGCAGCCCAGACTCTCCCTCCTACAATGAGCAGTTCTTC
TRBJ1-2	.	TRBV4-1	.	CASSHPTWNYGYTF	TGCGCCAGCAGCCACCCGACGTGGAACTATGGCTACACCTTC
TRBJ1-5	.	TRBV19	.	CASSMGGRGNNQPQHF	TGTGCCAGTAGTATGGGGGGCAGGGGAAACAATCAGCCCCAGCATTTT
TRBJ1-2	.	TRBV10-3	TRBD1	CAISGQGGYGYTF	TGTGCCATCAGTGGACAGGGCGGCTATGGCTACACCTTC
TRBJ2-3	.	TRBV28	.	CASSLLSLQADTQYF	TGTGCCAGCAGTTTATTGTCCTTGCAGGCAGATACGCAGTATTTT
TRBJ1-5	.	TRBV5-6	.	CASSLKGRLLNQPQHF	TGTGCCAGCAGCTTGAAGGGACGGCTACTGAATCAGCCCCAGCATTTT
TRBJ1-6	once	TRBV7-2	.	CASSFGSPNSPLHF	TGTGCCAGCAGCTTCGGCAGCCCTAATTCACCCCTCCACTTT
TRBJ2-7	.	TRBV15	.	CATSRDLGDYEQYF	TGTGCCACCAGCAGAGACCTTGGGGACTACGAGCAGTACTTC
TRBJ2-4	.	TRBV11-2	.	CASSLGGQGIQYF	TGTGCCAGCAGCTTAGGGGGGCAAGGCATTCAGTACTTC
TRBJ2-1	.	TRBV9	TRBD1	CASSVGTGGNEQFF	TGTGCCAGCAGCGTAGGGACAGGTGGCAATGAGCAGTTCTTC
TRBJ2-7	.	TRBV19	TRBD2	CASSGLAGGYEQYF	TGTGCCAGTAGTGGACTAGCGGGGGGATACGAGCAGTACTTC
TRBJ2-1	once	TRBV6-5	.	CASSYSTFGVNEQFF	TGTGCCAGCAGTTACTCGACCTTTGGGGTCAATGAGCAGTTCTTC
TRBJ2-5	once	TRBV9	TRBD1	CASSVTGTGETQYF	TGTGCCAGCAGCGTCACCGGGACAGGAGAGACCCAGTACTTC
TRBJ2-7	.	TRBV27	.	CASSSGQITYEQYF	TGTGCCAGCAGTTCGGGTCAGATCACCTACGAGCAGTACTTC
TRBJ1-1	.	TRBV9	.	CASSGLGKSTEAFF	TGTGCCAGCAGCGGATTGGGGAAAAGCACTGAAGCTTTCTTT
TRBJ2-7	.	TRBV2	.	CASRSLKISSYEQYF	TGTGCCAGCAGGAGCCTGAAAATAAGCTCCTACGAGCAGTACTTC
TRBJ2-3	.	TRBV21-1	.	CASSKAPLAGTLDTQYF	TGTGCCAGCAGCAAAGCGCCACTAGCGGGGACTTTGGATACGCAGTATTTT
TRBJ2-1	.	TRBV4-1	.	CASSQALARRLVNEQFF	TGCGCCAGCAGCCAAGCTCTCGCCCGAAGATTGGTGAATGAGCAGTTCTTC
TRBJ2-1	once	TRBV5-4	TRBD1	CASSAGQGYYNEQFF	TGTGCCAGCAGCGCCGGACAGGGTTACTACAATGAGCAGTTCTTC
TRBJ1-4	.	TRBV18	.	CASSKEKGVDEKLFF	TGTGCCAGCTCCAAGGAGAAGGGAGTGGATGAAAAACTGTTTTTT
TRBJ1-1	.	TRBV30	TRBD1	CAWSQGANTEAFF	TGTGCCTGGAGCCAGGGGGCTAACACTGAAGCTTTCTTT